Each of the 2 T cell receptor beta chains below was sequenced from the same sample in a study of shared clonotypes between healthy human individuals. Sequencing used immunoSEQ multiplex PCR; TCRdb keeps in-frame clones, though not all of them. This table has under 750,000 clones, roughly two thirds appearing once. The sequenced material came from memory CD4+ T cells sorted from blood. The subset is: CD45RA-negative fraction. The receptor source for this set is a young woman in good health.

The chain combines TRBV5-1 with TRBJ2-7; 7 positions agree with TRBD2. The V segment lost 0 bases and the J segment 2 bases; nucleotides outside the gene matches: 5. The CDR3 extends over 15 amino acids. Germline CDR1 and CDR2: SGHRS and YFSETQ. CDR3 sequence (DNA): TGCGCCAGCAGCTTGGGTTCGGGGAGGGCCTACGAGCAGTACTTC. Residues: CASSLGSGRAYEQYF.

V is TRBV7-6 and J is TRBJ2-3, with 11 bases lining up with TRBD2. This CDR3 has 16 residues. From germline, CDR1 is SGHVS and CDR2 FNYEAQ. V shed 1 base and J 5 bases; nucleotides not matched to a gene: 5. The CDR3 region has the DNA TGTGCCAGCAGCTTAGAATCCGGGACTAGCGGAGATACGCAGTATTTT. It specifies CASSLESGTSGDTQYF.